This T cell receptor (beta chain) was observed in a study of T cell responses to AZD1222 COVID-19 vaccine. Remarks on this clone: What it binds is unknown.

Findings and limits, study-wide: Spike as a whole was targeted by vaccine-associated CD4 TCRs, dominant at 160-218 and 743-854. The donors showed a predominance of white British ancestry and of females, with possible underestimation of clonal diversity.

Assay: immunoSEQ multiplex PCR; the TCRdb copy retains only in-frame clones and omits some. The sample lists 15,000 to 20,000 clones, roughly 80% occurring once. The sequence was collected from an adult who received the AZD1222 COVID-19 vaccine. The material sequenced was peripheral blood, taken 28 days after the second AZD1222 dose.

DNA of the CDR3: TGTGCCAGCAGCGGGCCGTCGGTTGAAGCTTTCTTT. Translated, it gives CASSGPSVEAFF. The chain joins TRBV9 to TRBJ1-1; D unclear. Between the trimmed V and J ends, which lost 3 bases and 7 bases, there was a span of 10 bases. This CDR3 comprises 12 residues. Germline V CDR1 and CDR2: SGDLS, YYNGEE.